This T cell receptor beta chain emerged from a study of vaccination effects on CD4 cells after COVID-19. Concerning this clone: Its target is not known.

Before any sequencing was done, the ViraFEST assay used viral peptide pools to expand antigen-specific CD4+ T cells. Following culture for ten to eleven days, CD4+ T cells were isolated. According to the study, vaccine recipients showed no prior SARS-CoV-2 infection and negative nucleocapsid antibodies. Assay: immunoSEQ multiplex PCR; the TCRdb copy retains only in-frame clones and omits some. Here the sample spans tens of thousands of clones, under 85% being singletons. Sample: CD4+ T cells from PBMCs cultured with HCoV-NL63 spike peptides, taken before COVID-19 vaccination. This TCR was sampled from a human donor who received a COVID-19 vaccine.

The CDR3 loop is CASSADPVAYEQYV. The CDR3 DNA sequence: TGTGCCAGCAGCGCAGATCCAGTGGCCTACGAGCAGTACGTC. V gene TRBV5-5 combines with J gene TRBJ2-7; D remains unclear. The germline CDR1 and CDR2 sequences are SGHKS and YYEKEE (reference sequence). Trimming removed 4 bases at V and 2 bases at J, with 13 bases between. This CDR3 comprises 14 residues.